The source of this T cell receptor beta chain is a study of identical twins. Study results and caveats: Beta out-of-frame sequences showed weaker excess sharing between twins. In zero-insertion analyses, partial confounding could arise from invariant MAIT and iNKT cells.

A universal primer site was added by template switching, and unique molecular identifiers were carried by the cDNA. A single record per CDR3 protein comes from TCRdb applying MiXCR to the 5' RACE reads. The sample includes 200,000 to 250,000 distinct CDR3 sequences, 6.5% to 8.5% seen only once; the top ten take approximately 2%. A remark on this clonotype: Its cognate antigen is unknown.

This CDR3 comprises 16 residues. Deletions cut 4 bases from V and 2 bases from J, with 18 bases between. Germline V gene lookup returns CDR1 MNHEY and CDR2 SVGAGI. In addition, the sample was reused for a study of yellow fever vaccine responses in identical twins. From that paper: Convergence reportedly seemed to mark part of the twins' vaccine T cell response, with personalization marking the rest.

Specimen: memory (CD45RO+) T cells sorted from blood. The receptor comes from a woman younger than 30 in good health. The chain has TRBV6-5 and TRBJ2-7, with D possibly being TRBD1 or TRBD2 (5 bases each). The DNA for the CDR3 is TGTGCCAGCAGTTTTACCGGGACCGATACTACCTACGAGCAGTACTTC. This gives the protein CASSFTGTDTTYEQYF.